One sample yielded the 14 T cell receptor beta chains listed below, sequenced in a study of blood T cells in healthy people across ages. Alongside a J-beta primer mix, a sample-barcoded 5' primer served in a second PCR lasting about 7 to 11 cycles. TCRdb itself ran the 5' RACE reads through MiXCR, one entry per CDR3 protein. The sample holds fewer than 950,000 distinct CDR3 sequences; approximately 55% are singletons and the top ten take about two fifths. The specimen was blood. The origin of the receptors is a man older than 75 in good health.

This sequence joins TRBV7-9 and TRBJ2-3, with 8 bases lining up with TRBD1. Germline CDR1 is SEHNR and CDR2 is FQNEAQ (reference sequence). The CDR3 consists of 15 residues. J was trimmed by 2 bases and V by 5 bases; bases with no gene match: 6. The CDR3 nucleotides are TGTGCCAGCAGCCGTCCGGGACAGGCCACAGATACGCAGTATTTT. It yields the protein CASSRPGQATDTQYF.

CDR3 sequence: CASSLGGGNYGYTF. The CDR3 DNA is TGTGCCAGCAGCTTAGGCGGGGGGAACTATGGCTACACCTTC. The chain is built from TRBV7-2 and TRBJ1-2; possible D gene TRBD1, 5 bases. The CDR3 is 14 residues long. Deletions cut 1 base from V and 2 bases from J, with 8 bases between. CDR1 SGHTA and CDR2 FQGNSA come from the germline V gene.

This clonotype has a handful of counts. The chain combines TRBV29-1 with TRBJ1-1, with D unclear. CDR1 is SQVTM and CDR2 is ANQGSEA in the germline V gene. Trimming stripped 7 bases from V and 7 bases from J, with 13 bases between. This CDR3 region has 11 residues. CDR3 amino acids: CSDTRAYEAFF. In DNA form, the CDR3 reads TGCAGCGACACCCGGGCATATGAAGCTTTCTTT.

The CDR3 protein is CASSADPGNTGELFF. CDR3 coding DNA: TGCGCCAGCAGCGCGGACCCGGGAAATACCGGGGAGCTGTTTTTT. The V and J genes are TRBV4-1 and TRBJ2-2, with D perhaps matching TRBD2 (5 bases). The CDR3 length is 15 residues. The V end lost 5 bases, the J end lost 5 bases, and 15 bases lay between the germline ends. In germline, CDR1 is MGHRA, CDR2 YSYEKL.

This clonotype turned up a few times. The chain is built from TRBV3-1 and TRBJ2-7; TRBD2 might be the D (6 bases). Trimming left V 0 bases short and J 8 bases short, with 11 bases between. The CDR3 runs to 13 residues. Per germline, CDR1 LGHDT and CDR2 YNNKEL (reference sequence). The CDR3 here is CASSQDPGLKQYF. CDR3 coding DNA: TGTGCCAGCAGCCAAGATCCGGGACTCAAGCAGTACTTC.

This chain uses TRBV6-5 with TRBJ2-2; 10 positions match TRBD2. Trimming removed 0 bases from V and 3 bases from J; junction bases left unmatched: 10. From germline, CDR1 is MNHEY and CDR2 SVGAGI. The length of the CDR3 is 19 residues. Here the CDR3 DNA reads TGTGCCAGCAGTTACTCTTGGCTAGCGGGAGCGTTTGACACCGGGGAGCTGTTTTTT. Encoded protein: CASSYSWLAGAFDTGELFF.

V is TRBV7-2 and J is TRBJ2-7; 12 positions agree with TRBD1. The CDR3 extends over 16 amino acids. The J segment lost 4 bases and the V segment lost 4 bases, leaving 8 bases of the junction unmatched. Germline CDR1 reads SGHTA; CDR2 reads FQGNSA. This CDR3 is CASSWAGTGGIYEQYF. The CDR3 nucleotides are TGTGCCAGCAGCTGGGCCGGGACAGGGGGCATTTACGAGCAGTACTTC.

The CDR3 coding sequence is TGTGCCACCAGACCGACTAGCGGGAACTCAGATACGCAGTATTTT. Residues: CATRPTSGNSDTQYF. V is TRBV2 and J is TRBJ2-3, with 11 bases aligning to TRBD2. Unmatched junction bases numbered 10, after V lost 10 bases and J lost 4 bases. The CDR3 extends over 15 amino acids. Germline CDR1 SNHLY, CDR2 FYNNEI.

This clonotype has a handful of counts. This chain's CDR3 is CASSEGGTSKQYF. CDR3 sequence (DNA): TGTGCCAGCAGTGAAGGGGGGACCTCGAAGCAGTACTTC. This chain joins TRBV2 and TRBJ2-7; tentatively, D is TRBD1 or TRBD2 (5 bases each). The CDR3 loop spans 13 amino acids. Germline assignment: CDR1 SNHLY and CDR2 FYNNEI. The V end lost 1 base, the J end lost 8 bases, and 12 bases lay between the germline ends.

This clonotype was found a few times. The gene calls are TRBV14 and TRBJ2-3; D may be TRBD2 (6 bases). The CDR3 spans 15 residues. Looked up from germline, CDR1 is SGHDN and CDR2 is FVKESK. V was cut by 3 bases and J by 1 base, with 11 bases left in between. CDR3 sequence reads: CASSQRTGGTDTQYF. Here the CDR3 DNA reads TGTGCCAGCAGCCAGCGGACGGGAGGCACAGATACGCAGTATTTT.

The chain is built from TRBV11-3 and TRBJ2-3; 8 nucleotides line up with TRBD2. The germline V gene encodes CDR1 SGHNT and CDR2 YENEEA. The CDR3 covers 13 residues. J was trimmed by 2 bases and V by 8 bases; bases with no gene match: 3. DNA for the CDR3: TGTGCCAGCTCCGGGGGGGCCACAGATACGCAGTATTTT. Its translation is CASSGGATDTQYF.

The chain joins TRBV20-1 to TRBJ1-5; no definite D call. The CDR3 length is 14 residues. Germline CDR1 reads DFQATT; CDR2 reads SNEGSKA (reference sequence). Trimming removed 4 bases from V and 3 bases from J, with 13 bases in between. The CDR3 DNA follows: TGCAGTGCTAATATGGTAGAATTCAATCAGCCCCAGCATTTT. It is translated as CSANMVEFNQPQHF.

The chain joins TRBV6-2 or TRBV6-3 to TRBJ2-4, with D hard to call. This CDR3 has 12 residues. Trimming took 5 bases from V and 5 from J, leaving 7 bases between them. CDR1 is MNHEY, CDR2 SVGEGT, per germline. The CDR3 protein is CASSPRENIQYF. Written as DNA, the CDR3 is TGTGCCAGCAGTCCCCGGGAAAACATTCAGTACTTC.

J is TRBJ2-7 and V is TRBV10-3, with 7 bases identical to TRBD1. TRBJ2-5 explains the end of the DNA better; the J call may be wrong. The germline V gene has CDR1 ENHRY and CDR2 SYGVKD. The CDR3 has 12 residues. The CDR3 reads CAIRGTEETQYF. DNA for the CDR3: TGTGCCATCAGGGGGACAGAAGAGACCCAGTACTTC.